Shown below are 23 T cell receptor beta chains from a single sample sequenced in a study of cytomegalovirus exposure and HLA in healthy donors (dated by TCRdb to between 2016 and 2019). The library was built by means of the immunoSEQ multiplex PCR assay. TCRdb stores this immuneACCESS table with in-frame sequences only. Part of the clones is absent; in the studies checked, under half of the shortfall reflects unresolved V genes, and no reason is known for the rest. The sample table records approximately 270,000 clones; about 90% of these occur just once. The ten biggest clones cover around 0.34% of the sample. Sample: PBMCs. Receptor source: a woman younger than 30 in good health and CMV-seronegative.

The rearrangement joins TRBV7-2 to TRBJ2-7, with TRBD1 matching over 8 bases. V lost 3 bases to trimming and J lost 2 bases; unmatched junction nucleotides: 3. In germline, CDR1 is SGHTA, CDR2 FQGNSA. The CDR3 extends over 14 amino acids. The CDR3 region is CASSFGTGAYEQYV. The CDR3, as DNA: TGTGCCAGCAGCTTCGGGACAGGCGCCTACGAGCAGTACGTC.

The J gene is TRBJ1-5, the V gene TRBV2, with D perhaps matching TRBD1 (5 bases). V lost 6 bases, J lost 1 base, and 16 bases lay in between. CDR3 length: 16 amino acids. CDR1 is SNHLY and CDR2 is FYNNEI in the germline V gene. CDR3: CASRGRGVESNQPQHF. As DNA, the CDR3 is TGTGCCAGCAGGGGACGGGGGGTTGAGAGCAATCAGCCCCAGCATTTT.

This chain links TRBV4-3 with TRBJ2-7; 11 positions agree with TRBD2. V trimming: 3 bases; J trimming: 3 bases; junction bases outside the gene matches: 4. The germline CDR1 and CDR2 sequences are LGHNA and YSLEER. The CDR3 is made up of 15 amino acids. The CDR3 DNA sequence: TGCGCCAGCAGCCATTCCACTAGCGGGGGCTACGAGCAGTACTTC. This gives the protein CASSHSTSGGYEQYF.

This clone came up a few times. The CDR3 coding sequence is TGCAGCGCCGGGACAGGGCGGAACGAGCAGTACGTC. Amino acids: CSAGTGRNEQYV. V usage is TRBV29-1 and J usage is TRBJ2-7, with 9 bases identical to TRBD1. The CDR3 has 12 amino acids. Germline CDR1 is SQVTM and CDR2 is ANQGSEA. The junction had 6 bases not matched to a gene; V was cut back by 7 bases and J by 5 bases.

This clone came up once. J is TRBJ2-7 and V is TRBV11-3; 7 bases are shared with TRBD1. V lost 1 base, J lost 6 bases, and 12 bases stayed unmatched. The length of the CDR3 is 16 residues. Germline CDR1 is SGHNT and CDR2 is YENEEA. In DNA, the CDR3 is TGTGCCAGCAGCTTAGGGACTTCAAGGGGGCGGGTCGAGCAGTACGTC. This gives the protein CASSLGTSRGRVEQYV.

V is TRBV9 and J is TRBJ2-7, with TRBD2 as a possible D gene (5 bases). V lost 1 base to trimming and J lost 5 bases, with 22 bases between them. Germline V gene data show CDR1 as SGDLS and CDR2 as YYNGEE. This CDR3 is built from 17 residues. CDR3 sequence (DNA): TGTGCCAGCAGCGTATACGCGTTTCGGGAAGGTCGCGACGAGCAGTACTTC. Translation gives CASSVYAFREGRDEQYF.

A single count supports this clone. The CDR3 DNA sequence: TGTGCCAGCAGTTACAGTGGCAAGAACTATGGCTACACCTTC. Its protein is CASSYSGKNYGYTF. The V and J genes are TRBV6-5 and TRBJ1-2; no reliable D call. Looked up from germline, CDR1 is MNHEY and CDR2 is SVGAGI. The CDR3 is 14 amino acids. V lost 2 bases and J 2 bases, leaving 9 bases between the germline ends.

The chain joins TRBV19 to TRBJ2-5, with 7 nucleotides matching TRBD1. The CDR3 has 17 amino acids. V gave up 3 bases and J gave up 2 bases; unmatched junction bases: 12. Per germline, CDR1 LNHDA and CDR2 SQIVND (reference sequence). Written as DNA, the CDR3 is TGTGCCAGTAGTATTTCGGTACAGGGGATTGCGCAAGAGACCCAGTACTTC. Protein product: CASSISVQGIAQETQYF.

This chain links TRBV7-2 with TRBJ1-5; tentatively, D is TRBD1 (6 bases). The CDR3 spans 17 residues. The V gene lost 1 base and the J gene lost 0 bases, with 13 bases spanning the gap. The V gene's germline CDR1 is SGHTA and CDR2 FQGNSA. In DNA, the CDR3 is TGTGCCAGCAGCTTAGGGCCAGGGGCTTATAGCAATCAGCCCCAGCATTTT. Translated, it gives CASSLGPGAYSNQPQHF.

The chain uses TRBV7-9 and TRBJ2-7; no clear D. Germline V gives CDR1 SEHNR, CDR2 FQNEAQ (reference sequence). CDR3 length: 13 residues. V was cut by 1 base and J by 2 bases, with 6 bases left in between. The CDR3 region has the DNA TGTGCCAGCAGCTTAGACATAGCCTACGAGCAGTACGTC. Its translation: CASSLDIAYEQYV.

The chain is built from TRBV27 and TRBJ2-7; 9 nucleotides line up with TRBD2. The CDR3 covers 14 residues. The germline V gene encodes CDR1 MNHEY and CDR2 SMNVEV (reference sequence). V shed 3 bases and J 5 bases; nucleotides not matched to a gene: 5. The CDR3 nucleotides are TGTGCCAGCAGTTTGGCGGGGGGGCCGCACGAGCAGTACGTC. Translation: CASSLAGGPHEQYV.

The gene calls are TRBV7-3 and TRBJ1-6; D remains unclear. This CDR3 has 17 amino acids. From germline, CDR1 is SGHTA and CDR2 FQGTGA. The germline V and J ends were trimmed by 0 bases and 0 bases, with 9 bases remaining between them. CDR3 in DNA: TGTGCCAGCAGCTTAACCGGCGGCCGCTCCTATAATTCACCCCTCCACTTT. Amino acids: CASSLTGGRSYNSPLHF.

The chain couples TRBV6-1 to TRBJ2-7; D unresolved. V lost 7 bases and J lost 6, with 13 bases in between. This CDR3 has 12 amino acids. The germline V gene encodes CDR1 MNHNS and CDR2 SASEGT. In nucleotides, the CDR3 is TGTGCCAGCACTCAAAATTGGAGCGAGCAGTACTTC. Translated, it gives CASTQNWSEQYF.

The chain joins TRBV28 to TRBJ2-1; TRBD2 matches 10 bases. The CDR3 covers 18 residues. CDR1 and CDR2 from the germline V gene are MDHEN and SYDVKM. The ends lost 5 bases at V and 12 bases at J; junction bases unmatched: 22. CDR3 region: CASSLGQPGTSETLGQFF. The CDR3 bases are TGTGCCAGCAGTCTCGGACAGCCCGGGACTAGCGAGACCTTGGGGCAGTTCTTC.

This chain connects TRBV2 to TRBJ2-2; no clear D gene. The CDR3 is 14 amino acids. V was clipped by 4 bases and J by 5 bases, with 11 bases between them. Germline assignment: CDR1 SNHLY and CDR2 FYNNEI. The CDR3 loop is CASSGSRITGELFF. The CDR3, as DNA: TGTGCCAGCAGTGGTTCTAGGATAACCGGGGAGCTGTTTTTT.

The chain combines TRBV4-1 with TRBJ1-1; perhaps TRBD1 as D (5 bases). The germline V gene has CDR1 MGHRA and CDR2 YSYEKL. CDR3 length: 14 amino acids. Trimming left V 3 bases short and J 3 bases short, with 11 bases between. This chain's CDR3 is CASSHLGEDTEAFF. The CDR3 region has the DNA TGCGCCAGCAGCCATTTAGGGGAGGACACTGAAGCTTTCTTT.

V is TRBV5-6 and J is TRBJ1-4, with D perhaps matching TRBD1 (5 bases). There are 15 residues in the CDR3. CDR1 and CDR2 (germline): SGHDT, YYEEEE. Between the trimmed V and J ends, which lost 5 bases and 3 bases, there was a span of 14 bases. The DNA for the CDR3 is TGTGCCAGCAGGATGCAGGGATGGGCTAATGAAAAACTGTTTTTT. Translating it yields CASRMQGWANEKLFF. Complete variable domain (other parts from reference TRBV5-6 and TRBJ1-4): DAGVTQSPTHLIKTRGQQVTLRCSPKSGHDTVSWYQQALGQGPQFIFQYYEEEERQRGNFPDRFSGHQFPNYSSELNVNALLLGDSALYLCASRMQGWANEKLFFGSGTQLSVL.

This rearrangement joins TRBV7-2 to TRBJ2-2; TRBD2 agrees at 13 bases. With 5 bases clipped from V and 3 bases from J, the junction kept 12 bases outside the gene matches. There are 19 residues in the CDR3. Germline values: CDR1 SGHTA, CDR2 FQGNSA. This CDR3 reads CASSRTGLAGTTDTGELFF. Written as DNA, the CDR3 is TGTGCCAGCAGCCGGACGGGACTAGCGGGAACCACGGACACCGGGGAGCTGTTTTTT.

The rearrangement joins TRBV6-5 to TRBJ2-5, with D possibly matching TRBD1 (5 bases). Germline V gene lookup returns CDR1 MNHEY and CDR2 SVGAGI. V lost 0 bases and J lost 5, with 16 bases in between. This CDR3 spans 16 amino acids. The CDR3 protein is CASSYSIWGSGETQYF. In nucleotides, the CDR3 is TGTGCCAGCAGTTACTCGATTTGGGGCTCAGGGGAGACCCAGTACTTC.

The V gene is TRBV29-1, the J gene TRBJ2-6; D uncertain. Germline V gives CDR1 SQVTM, CDR2 ANQGSEA. Trimming stripped 4 bases from V and 0 bases from J, with 13 bases between. This CDR3 region has 16 residues. The CDR3 protein is CSVVFAPLSGANVLTF. CDR3 nucleotide sequence: TGCAGCGTTGTATTCGCTCCACTCTCTGGGGCCAACGTCCTGACTTTC.

The V gene is TRBV10-3, the J gene TRBJ2-7; 9 nucleotides align to TRBD1. Per the germline V gene, CDR1 is ENHRY and CDR2 is SYGVKD. CDR3 length equals 15 residues. V lost 3 bases and J lost 4; bases outside the gene matches: 7. CDR3 DNA sequence: TGTGCCATCAGTGATACAGGGGGCGGGTGGTACGAGCAGTACGTC. Translating it yields CAISDTGGGWYEQYV.

The rearrangement joins TRBV4-3 to TRBJ1-4; D uncertain. There are 13 residues in the CDR3. The V and J ends lost 4 bases and 4 bases respectively, with 7 bases between them. CDR1 and CDR2 from the germline V gene are LGHNA and YSLEER. In nucleotides, the CDR3 is TGCGCCAGCAGCCCAGACCTTAATGAAAAACTGTTTTTT. Protein sequence: CASSPDLNEKLFF.

The rearrangement joins TRBV19 to TRBJ1-6; 7 nucleotides agree with TRBD1. After removal of 5 bases from V and 7 bases from J, the junction contained 14 bases not matched to a gene. The CDR3 sequence is 17 residues long. Germline CDR1 reads LNHDA; CDR2 reads SQIVND (reference sequence). This CDR3 reads CASSRQGLTIENSPLHF. The DNA for the CDR3 is TGTGCCAGTAGTCGACAGGGCCTGACTATAGAAAATTCACCCCTCCACTTT. Based on the CDR3 plus reference TRBV19 and TRBJ1-6, the full variable domain is DGGITQSPKYLFRKEGQNVTLSCEQNLNHDAMYWYRQDPGQGLRLIYYSQIVNDFQKGDIAEGYSVSREKKESFPLTVTSAQKNPTAFYLCASSRQGLTIENSPLHFGNGTRLTVT.